A single TCR beta chain is shown here with its context. The assay was immunoSEQ multiplex PCR, and TCRdb's table has in-frame clones only and misses some. The repertoire holds about 350,000 clones, almost 90% seen once, with around 7.9% in the top ten. The Seattle patients, enrolled during active infection, were followed longitudinally. Germline CDR1 and CDR2: ENHRY and SYGVKD. V lost 6 bases and J 2 bases, leaving 15 bases between the germline ends. The CDR3 covers 15 residues. This entry comes from a study of blood T cell repertoires in COVID-19. Study as a whole: The analysed material was cDNA or gDNA that came from T cells, B-cell-depleted T cells, or PBMCs.

The chain is built from TRBV10-3 and TRBJ2-3; unclear D gene. The sequence derives from a woman in her 70s with COVID-19, enrolled during active disease. Sequencing was carried out using peripheral blood. Here the CDR3 DNA reads TGTGCCATCAGCGACCCTAGTAGGATCACAGATACGCAGTATTTT. It codes for CAISDPSRITDTQYF.